This T cell receptor (beta chain) was obtained from a study of CD8+ T cells in alopecia areata. Study background: Oral tofacitinib (5 to 10 mg twice daily) was administered to treated patients. Findings and caveats of the study: As there was one nonresponder, how baseline CD8+ expansion relates to response remains uncertain. Tissue-resident alphabeta T cells belonging to normal skin likewise get sequenced within scalp specimens.

RNA extraction and reverse transcription yielded cDNA as sequencing template. TCRdb's table, derived via immunoSEQ multiplex PCR, lists solely in-frame clones and lacks some. The data hold under 200,000 clones, with 60% to 75% observed a single time. Regarding treatment: oral pan-JAK inhibitor, 5-10 mg twice daily. A word on this clone: Antigen: not known.

This specimen consisted of CD4+ T cells sorted from blood, obtained at week 24, from a patient treated with tofacitinib. This receptor was taken from a human donor with alopecia areata.

The CDR3 sequence is CASSPQSDTQYF. DNA for the CDR3: TGTGCCAGCAGCCCGCAGTCAGATACGCAGTATTTT. This rearrangement joins TRBV11-2 to TRBJ2-3; D not resolved. This CDR3 region has 12 residues. Between the trimmed V and J ends, which lost 5 bases and 4 bases, there was a span of 7 bases. Germline V gives CDR1 SGHAT, CDR2 FQNNGV.